Listed below are T cell receptor beta chains from one sample, sequenced in a study of T cells after yellow fever vaccination. A single record per CDR3 protein comes from TCRdb applying MiXCR to the 5' RACE reads. The repertoire holds hundreds of thousands of distinct CDR3 sequences, with just over 20% as singletons. The sample consisted of PBMCs, taken 21 days after the first yellow fever vaccination. The source is a man between 18 and 35 years old who received the YFV17D yellow fever vaccine. Each CDR3 is given with its conserved first and last residue. The D gene is left open where the match is weak. The size field is filled for only some rows; it gives once, few, many or a size class.

clone_size	d_call	j_call	v_call	cdr3_aa	cdr3_nt
few	TRBD2	TRBJ2-5	TRBV20-1	CSAPPGGRQETQYF	TGCAGTGCTCCTCCGGGGGGGCGTCAGGAGACCCAGTACTTC
.	TRBD1	TRBJ1-4	TRBV5-4	CASSEQLGGGEKLFF	TGTGCCAGCAGCGAGCAGTTAGGGGGCGGTGAAAAACTGTTTTTT
few	.	TRBJ1-1	TRBV5-5	CASSSTVVIMNTEAFF	TGTGCCAGCAGCTCGACGGTGGTCATCATGAACACTGAAGCTTTCTTT
few	.	TRBJ1-2	TRBV7-9	CASTTMTELYGYTF	TGTGCCAGCACCACGATGACAGAGCTCTATGGCTACACCTTC
.	TRBD2	TRBJ2-7	TRBV27	CASSSGGALEQYF	TGTGCCAGCAGTAGCGGGGGGGCCCTTGAGCAGTACTTC
few	.	TRBJ1-5	TRBV6-5	CASSYRSNQPQHF	TGTGCCAGCAGTTATAGAAGCAATCAGCCCCAGCATTTT
.	.	TRBJ2-2	TRBV7-2	CASAAPSPGELFF	TGTGCCAGCGCCGCCCCGAGCCCCGGGGAGCTGTTTTTT
few	TRBD1	TRBJ1-2	TRBV11-1	CASSPEDRAYGYTF	TGTGCCAGCAGCCCGGAGGACAGGGCCTATGGCTACACCTTC
few	TRBD1	TRBJ1-1	TRBV19	CASSIDRGLVEAFF	TGTGCCAGTAGTATCGACAGGGGGCTAGTTGAAGCTTTCTTT
.	.	TRBJ1-1	TRBV7-9	CASSSAKGAFF	TGTGCCAGCAGTTCCGCCAAGGGAGCTTTCTTT
few	.	TRBJ1-1	TRBV25-1	CASRLGAALKQVF	TGTGCCAGCAGGTTAGGGGCGGCCCTTAAGCAAGTCTTT
few	.	TRBJ2-1	TRBV12-3/TRBV12-4	CASTLGAGSTYNEQFF	TGTGCCAGCACCCTGGGTGCCGGGAGTACCTACAATGAGCAGTTCTTC
.	.	TRBJ2-1	TRBV19	CASSTLTGTEVYNEQFF	TGTGCCAGTAGTACCTTAACCGGGACTGAGGTCTACAATGAGCAGTTCTTC
.	.	TRBJ1-1	TRBV29-1	CSVITAGGTEAFF	TGCAGCGTCATAACAGCTGGGGGCACTGAAGCTTTCTTT
.	TRBD1	TRBJ1-6	TRBV5-1	CASRWGDRDNSPLHF	TGCGCCAGCAGGTGGGGGGACAGGGATAATTCACCCCTCCACTTT
few	TRBD1	TRBJ2-3	TRBV6-2/TRBV6-3	CASSRTGATQYF	TGTGCCAGCAGCCGGACAGGCGCTACGCAGTATTTT
few	.	TRBJ2-6	TRBV11-2	CASSLEVAGTGANVLTF	TGTGCCAGCAGCTTAGAAGTAGCAGGCACTGGGGCCAACGTCCTGACTTTC
.	.	TRBJ2-3	TRBV19	CASSTGTRGRDTQYF	TGTGCCAGTAGCACAGGGACGAGGGGTCGTGATACGCAGTATTTT